The rows below give T cell receptor beta chains drawn from one sample of a study of OX40 agonist ivuxolimab in advanced cancers. Clones were read by immunoSEQ multiplex PCR, and TCRdb kept only the in-frame ones, dropping some. Of around 40,000 clones in the sample, 70% to 90% were seen once. This specimen was CD4+ or CD8+ T cells sorted from blood, taken in a trial of the OX40 agonist ivuxolimab. The receptors derive from an adult with an advanced solid tumor such as melanoma, head and neck, liver or kidney cancer. Both conserved end residues are part of each CDR3. The D gene is left open where the match is weak. Part of the rows lack a size; the others show once, few, many or a class for expanded clones.

clone size: -
J gene: TRBJ2-7
D gene: TRBD2
V gene: TRBV7-2
CDR3 DNA: TGTGCCAGCAGCTTAGGGGCTAGCGGGTTCTCCTACGAGCAGTACTTC
CDR3 protein: CASSLGASGFSYEQYF

clone size: -
J gene: TRBJ1-2
D gene: TRBD1
V gene: TRBV5-1
CDR3 DNA: TGCGCCAGCAGCCCGGACAGGGCTGTATACTATGGCTACACCTTC
CDR3 protein: CASSPDRAVYYGYTF

clone size: -
J gene: TRBJ1-5
D gene: TRBD1
V gene: TRBV7-2
CDR3 DNA: TGTGCCAGCAGCTTAGGGGGGACAGGGGGTTTTCAGCCCCAGCATTTT
CDR3 protein: CASSLGGTGGFQPQHF

clone size: -
J gene: TRBJ2-5
D gene: -
V gene: TRBV6-5
CDR3 DNA: TGTGCCAGCAGAAGACAGCGAACCCCCCAAGAGACCCAGTACTTC
CDR3 protein: CASRRQRTPQETQYF

clone size: -
J gene: TRBJ2-5
D gene: TRBD2
V gene: TRBV6-7
CDR3 DNA: TGTGCCAGCAACCACGGAGGGCTAGCGGGAGGGGAAGAAGAGACCCAGTACTTC
CDR3 protein: CASNHGGLAGGEEETQYF

clone size: -
J gene: TRBJ1-1
D gene: -
V gene: TRBV7-2
CDR3 DNA: TGTGCCAGCAGCCCATACACTGAAGCTTTCTTT
CDR3 protein: CASSPYTEAFF

clone size: -
J gene: TRBJ2-7
D gene: TRBD2
V gene: TRBV27
CDR3 DNA: TGTGCCAGCAGGACTAGCGGGAGAGGTGAGCAGTACTTC
CDR3 protein: CASRTSGRGEQYF

clone size: -
J gene: TRBJ2-7
D gene: TRBD1
V gene: TRBV9
CDR3 DNA: TGTGCCAGCAGCCCTAAATGGGGAACAGGGGATTCCTACGAGCAGTACTTC
CDR3 protein: CASSPKWGTGDSYEQYF

clone size: -
J gene: TRBJ2-7
D gene: TRBD1
V gene: TRBV28
CDR3 DNA: TGTGCCAGCAGTTCGGGGACAGGGAGGTCCTACGAGCAGTACTTC
CDR3 protein: CASSSGTGRSYEQYF

clone size: -
J gene: TRBJ1-6
D gene: -
V gene: TRBV30
CDR3 DNA: TGTGCCTGGAGTGTAGCCGGGATTCATTCACCCCTCCACTTT
CDR3 protein: CAWSVAGIHSPLHF

clone size: few
J gene: TRBJ1-3
D gene: -
V gene: TRBV7-9
CDR3 DNA: TGTGCCAGCAGCCCCTCGAGGGGTGGAAACACCATATATTTT
CDR3 protein: CASSPSRGGNTIYF

clone size: -
J gene: TRBJ2-7
D gene: TRBD2
V gene: TRBV18
CDR3 DNA: TGTGCCAGCTCCACCGGGAGCGGGGTAAGCTCCTACGAGCAGTACTTC
CDR3 protein: CASSTGSGVSSYEQYF

clone size: -
J gene: TRBJ1-3
D gene: -
V gene: TRBV7-9
CDR3 DNA: TGTGCCAGCAGCTTTTCAGGCGGGGCGAGCTCTGGAAACACCATATATTTT
CDR3 protein: CASSFSGGASSGNTIYF

clone size: -
J gene: TRBJ2-3
D gene: -
V gene: TRBV15
CDR3 DNA: TGTGCCACCACCAGCGGAGATTCGGATACGCAGTATTTT
CDR3 protein: CATTSGDSDTQYF

clone size: few
J gene: TRBJ2-1
D gene: TRBD2
V gene: TRBV5-1
CDR3 DNA: TGCGCCAGCAGCTTCCCGGGACGGCCGGGACTAGCGACATACAATGAGCAGTTCTTC
CDR3 protein: CASSFPGRPGLATYNEQFF

clone size: -
J gene: TRBJ1-5
D gene: TRBD1
V gene: TRBV18
CDR3 DNA: TGTGCCAGCTCTCTAGGGACAGGGAAGGATCAGCCCCAGCATTTT
CDR3 protein: CASSLGTGKDQPQHF

clone size: -
J gene: TRBJ2-1
D gene: TRBD1
V gene: TRBV7-2
CDR3 DNA: TGTGCCAGCAGCTTAACCCCGGGACAGGTCTCCTACAATGAGCAGTTCTTC
CDR3 protein: CASSLTPGQVSYNEQFF

clone size: -
J gene: TRBJ2-7
D gene: -
V gene: TRBV6-5
CDR3 DNA: TGTGCCAGCACCTTCTCCTACGAGCAGTACTTC
CDR3 protein: CASTFSYEQYF

clone size: -
J gene: TRBJ2-3
D gene: -
V gene: TRBV28
CDR3 DNA: TGTGCCAGCAGGGCCCCAGGGCTCCCTAACTCAGATACGCAGTATTTT
CDR3 protein: CASRAPGLPNSDTQYF

clone size: -
J gene: TRBJ1-4
D gene: -
V gene: TRBV7-9
CDR3 DNA: TGTGCCAGCAGCCCAAGGGGTAGGGATGAAAAACTGTTTTTT
CDR3 protein: CASSPRGRDEKLFF

clone size: -
J gene: TRBJ2-5
D gene: -
V gene: TRBV9
CDR3 DNA: TGTGCCAGCAGCTCACAGCAAGAGACCCAGTACTTC
CDR3 protein: CASSSQQETQYF

clone size: few
J gene: TRBJ2-3
D gene: TRBD2
V gene: TRBV18
CDR3 DNA: TGTGCCAGCTCACCTTCGCATAGCGGGGGGGCGGTTAGCACAGATACGCAGTATTTT
CDR3 protein: CASSPSHSGGAVSTDTQYF

clone size: -
J gene: TRBJ2-5
D gene: -
V gene: TRBV5-1
CDR3 DNA: TGCGCCAGCAGCTTGGGAACCCAGGGAGTGTTGGAGACCCAGTACTTC
CDR3 protein: CASSLGTQGVLETQYF

clone size: -
J gene: TRBJ2-1
D gene: TRBD2
V gene: TRBV7-2
CDR3 DNA: TGTGCCAGCAGCTTAGGTAGGATGCTGCTAAGCGGGAGGTACAATGAGCAGTTCTTC
CDR3 protein: CASSLGRMLLSGRYNEQFF

clone size: -
J gene: TRBJ1-1
D gene: -
V gene: TRBV19
CDR3 DNA: TGTGCCAGTAGTATAGTAGGTTCAAGTCCTGAAGCTTTCTTT
CDR3 protein: CASSIVGSSPEAFF

clone size: -
J gene: TRBJ2-7
D gene: TRBD2
V gene: TRBV4-2
CDR3 DNA: TGTGCCACTTCAACATCGGGGCTAGCGGCCAACGAGCAGTACTTC
CDR3 protein: CATSTSGLAANEQYF

clone size: few
J gene: TRBJ1-6
D gene: TRBD1
V gene: TRBV6-6
CDR3 DNA: TGTGCCAGCAGTTCGGACAGGGGTAACTCACCCCTCCACTTT
CDR3 protein: CASSSDRGNSPLHF

clone size: -
J gene: TRBJ2-7
D gene: -
V gene: TRBV28
CDR3 DNA: TGTGCCAGCAGTTCCTGGACAGCCCCCTTAGAATTCTACGAGCAGTACTTC
CDR3 protein: CASSSWTAPLEFYEQYF

clone size: few
J gene: TRBJ1-2
D gene: -
V gene: TRBV11-1
CDR3 DNA: TGTGCCAGCAGCGGTCGCTATGGCTACACCTTC
CDR3 protein: CASSGRYGYTF

clone size: -
J gene: TRBJ2-7
D gene: TRBD2
V gene: TRBV28
CDR3 DNA: TGTGCCAGCAGTCCGAGCGGGAGTAGGTACGAGCAGTACTTC
CDR3 protein: CASSPSGSRYEQYF

clone size: -
J gene: TRBJ2-7
D gene: -
V gene: TRBV7-3
CDR3 DNA: TGTGCCAGCAGCTTAGATGCCGGGAAAGCGCAGTACTTC
CDR3 protein: CASSLDAGKAQYF

clone size: few
J gene: TRBJ1-4
D gene: TRBD1
V gene: TRBV7-9
CDR3 DNA: TGTGCCAGCAGCCGCCCCGGGACAGGCGGCGAAAAACTGTTTTTT
CDR3 protein: CASSRPGTGGEKLFF

clone size: -
J gene: TRBJ1-4
D gene: -
V gene: TRBV19
CDR3 DNA: TGTGCCAGTAGTCCTGGGCTTGAAAAACTGTTTTTT
CDR3 protein: CASSPGLEKLFF

clone size: -
J gene: TRBJ2-3
D gene: -
V gene: TRBV28
CDR3 DNA: TGTGCCAGCAGTCCGACAGGCTCCCTCAGCACAGATACGCAGTATTTT
CDR3 protein: CASSPTGSLSTDTQYF

clone size: -
J gene: TRBJ2-6
D gene: -
V gene: TRBV4-2
CDR3 DNA: TGTGCCAGCAGCCAAGGGGGTAGGGCAGGTGGGGCCAACGTCCTGACTTTC
CDR3 protein: CASSQGGRAGGANVLTF

clone size: -
J gene: TRBJ1-3
D gene: TRBD1
V gene: TRBV4-2
CDR3 DNA: TGTGCCAGCAGCCAAACCCGTTCGCTACCGGGACAGGGAACGGGAAACACCATATATTTT
CDR3 protein: CASSQTRSLPGQGTGNTIYF

clone size: -
J gene: TRBJ2-1
D gene: TRBD1
V gene: TRBV18
CDR3 DNA: TGTGCCAGCTCACCACAATTGGGACAGGGATACAATGAGCAGTTCTTC
CDR3 protein: CASSPQLGQGYNEQFF

clone size: once
J gene: TRBJ2-7
D gene: TRBD2
V gene: TRBV6-5
CDR3 DNA: TGTGCCAGCAGTTTTTTAGCGGGAAGGAGGTACGAGCAGTACTTC
CDR3 protein: CASSFLAGRRYEQYF

clone size: -
J gene: TRBJ1-3
D gene: -
V gene: TRBV10-3
CDR3 DNA: TGTGCCATCTCGGGGCGGTATGGGAGCGGAAACACCATATATTTT
CDR3 protein: CAISGRYGSGNTIYF

clone size: -
J gene: TRBJ2-2
D gene: TRBD2
V gene: TRBV4-1
CDR3 DNA: TGCGCCAGCAGCCGCCTCCTAGCGGGAGAGGGCACCGGGGAGCTGTTTTTT
CDR3 protein: CASSRLLAGEGTGELFF